This TCR beta chain was documented in a study of cytomegalovirus exposure and HLA in healthy donors. Broader study findings: It was reported that TCR beta sequences correctly inferred the HLA-A and HLA-B alleles for most subjects. A later analysis found most CMV-associated TCR beta chains apparently HLA-restricted.

This CDR3 has 14 residues. The germline V gene has CDR1 MNHEY and CDR2 SVGAGI. V was clipped by 6 bases and J by 0 bases, with 9 bases between them. This clone has only a few counts. The target antigen is unknown. Use of 60 Vbeta and 13 Jbeta primers characterized the PCR. The repertoire was sequenced with immunoSEQ multiplex PCR; TCRdb's copy has only in-frame clones and lacks some. The table records approximately 220,000 clones, roughly 85% of them present only once. The chain joins TRBV6-5 to TRBJ1-5; unclear D gene. The sample consisted of PBMCs. This clonotype was sampled from a male donor in good health and CMV-seronegative. The CDR3 region has the DNA TGTGCCAGCAGCCCAGGCCCTAGCAATCAGCCCCAGCATTTT. It is translated as CASSPGPSNQPQHF.